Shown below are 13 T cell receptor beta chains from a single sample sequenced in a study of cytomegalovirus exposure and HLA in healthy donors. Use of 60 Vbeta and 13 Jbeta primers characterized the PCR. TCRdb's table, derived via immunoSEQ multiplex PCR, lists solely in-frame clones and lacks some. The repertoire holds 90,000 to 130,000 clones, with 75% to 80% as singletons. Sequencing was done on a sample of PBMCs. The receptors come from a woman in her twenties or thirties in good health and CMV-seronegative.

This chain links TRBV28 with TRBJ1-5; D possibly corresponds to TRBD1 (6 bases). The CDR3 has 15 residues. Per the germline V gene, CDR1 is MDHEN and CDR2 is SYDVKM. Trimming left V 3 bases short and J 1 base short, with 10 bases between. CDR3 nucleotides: TGTGCCAGCAGTTTTGGGACACTAAGCAATCAGCCCCAGCATTTT. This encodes CASSFGTLSNQPQHF.

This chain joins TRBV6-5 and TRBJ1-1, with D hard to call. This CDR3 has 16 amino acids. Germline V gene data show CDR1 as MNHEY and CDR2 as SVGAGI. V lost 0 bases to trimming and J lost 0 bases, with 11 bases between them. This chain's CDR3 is CASSYSARYMNTEAFF. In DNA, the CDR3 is TGTGCCAGCAGTTACTCGGCCAGGTACATGAACACTGAAGCTTTCTTT.

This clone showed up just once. CDR3 amino acids: CSARTGTGGLYGYTF. The CDR3 DNA sequence: TGCAGCGCTCGAACCGGGACAGGGGGTCTCTATGGCTACACCTTC. The V and J genes are TRBV29-1 and TRBJ1-2, with 11 bases that match TRBD1. The length of the CDR3 is 15 residues. The V gene's germline CDR1 is SQVTM and CDR2 ANQGSEA. Trimming cost V 7 bases and J 4 bases; bases outside gene matches: 11. The full variable domain, completed using reference TRBV29-1 and TRBJ1-2, is SAVISQKPSRDICQRGTSLTIQCQVDSQVTMMFWYRQQPGQSLTLIATANQGSEATYESGFVIDKFPISRPNLTFSTLTVSNMSPEDSSIYLCSARTGTGGLYGYTFGSGTRLTVV.

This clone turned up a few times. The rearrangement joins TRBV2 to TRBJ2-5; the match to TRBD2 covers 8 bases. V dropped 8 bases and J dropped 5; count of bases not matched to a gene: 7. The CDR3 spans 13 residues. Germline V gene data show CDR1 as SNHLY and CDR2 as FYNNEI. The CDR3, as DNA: TGTGCCAGCCTCGGGGGGGGTGGCGAGACCCAGTACTTC. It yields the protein CASLGGGGETQYF.

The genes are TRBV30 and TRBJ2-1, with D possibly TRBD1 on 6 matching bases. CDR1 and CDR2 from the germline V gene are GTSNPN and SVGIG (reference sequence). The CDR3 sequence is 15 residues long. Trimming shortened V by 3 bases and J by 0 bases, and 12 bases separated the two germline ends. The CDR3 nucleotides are TGTGCCTGGAGCCTCGGGACAAGCTCCTACAATGAGCAGTTCTTC. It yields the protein CAWSLGTSSYNEQFF.

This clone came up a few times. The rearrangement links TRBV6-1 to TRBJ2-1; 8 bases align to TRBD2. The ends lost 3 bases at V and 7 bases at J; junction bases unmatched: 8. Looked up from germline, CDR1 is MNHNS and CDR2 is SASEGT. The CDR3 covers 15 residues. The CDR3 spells CASSDRGGPGNEQFF. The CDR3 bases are TGTGCCAGCAGTGACCGGGGGGGGCCGGGGAATGAGCAGTTCTTC.

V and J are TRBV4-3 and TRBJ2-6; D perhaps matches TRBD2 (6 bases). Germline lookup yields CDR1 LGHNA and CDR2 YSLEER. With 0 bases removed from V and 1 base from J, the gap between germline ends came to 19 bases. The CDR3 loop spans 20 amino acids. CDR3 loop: CASSQDPAGSGRSGANVLTF. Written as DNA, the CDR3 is TGCGCCAGCAGCCAAGATCCTGCGGGGTCTGGGAGGTCTGGGGCCAACGTCCTGACTTTC.

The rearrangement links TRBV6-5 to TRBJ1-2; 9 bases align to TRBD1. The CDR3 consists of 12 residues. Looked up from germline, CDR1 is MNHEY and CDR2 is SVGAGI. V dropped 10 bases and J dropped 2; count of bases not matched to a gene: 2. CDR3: CATGTGNYGYTF. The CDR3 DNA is TGTGCCACCGGGACAGGGAACTATGGCTACACCTTC.

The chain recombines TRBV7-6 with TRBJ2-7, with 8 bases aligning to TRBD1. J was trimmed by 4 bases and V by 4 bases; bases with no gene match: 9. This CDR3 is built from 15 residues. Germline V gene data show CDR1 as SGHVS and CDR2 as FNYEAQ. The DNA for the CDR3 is TGTGCCAGCAGCTCCGCGGGCAGGGGGCTATACGAGCAGTACTTC. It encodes CASSSAGRGLYEQYF.

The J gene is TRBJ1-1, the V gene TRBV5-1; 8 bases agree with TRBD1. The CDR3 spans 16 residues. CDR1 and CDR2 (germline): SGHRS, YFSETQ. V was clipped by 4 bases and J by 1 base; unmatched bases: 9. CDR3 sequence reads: CASSDGTGWWNTEAFF. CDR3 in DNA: TGCGCCAGCAGCGACGGGACAGGTTGGTGGAACACTGAAGCTTTCTTT.

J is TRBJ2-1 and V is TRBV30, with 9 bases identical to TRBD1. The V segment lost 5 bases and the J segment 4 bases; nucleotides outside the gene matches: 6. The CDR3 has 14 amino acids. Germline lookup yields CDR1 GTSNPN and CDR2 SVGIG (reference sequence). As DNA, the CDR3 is TGTGCCTGGTCGAGACAGGGGGTGTACAATGAGCAGTTCTTC. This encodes CAWSRQGVYNEQFF.

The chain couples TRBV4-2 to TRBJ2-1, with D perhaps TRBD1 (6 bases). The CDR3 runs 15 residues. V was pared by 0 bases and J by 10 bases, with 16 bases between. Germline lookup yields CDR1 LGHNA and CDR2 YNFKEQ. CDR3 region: CASSQDLNQGREQFF. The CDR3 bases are TGTGCCAGCAGCCAAGATTTGAATCAGGGGCGGGAGCAGTTCTTC.

This CDR3 is CASSLVGGGGTEAFF. Written as DNA, the CDR3 is TGTGCCAGCAGCCTAGTGGGGGGGGGAGGCACTGAAGCTTTCTTT. This rearrangement joins TRBV9 to TRBJ1-1, with TRBD1 as a possible D gene (5 bases). The CDR3 spans 15 residues. The V gene lost 4 bases and the J gene lost 4 bases, with 17 bases spanning the gap. The germline gives CDR1 SGDLS, CDR2 YYNGEE.